This T cell receptor beta chain is from a study of cytomegalovirus exposure and HLA in healthy donors. Study observations and caveats: Previously analyzed data showed that most TCR beta V segments were productive at a frequency of about 87% or about 30%. In a later analysis, HLA-associated TCR beta chains were more clonally expanded than equally common others.

In nominal health when sampled, donors likely had unrecorded immune exposures nonetheless. With V trimmed by 4 bases and J by 2 bases, 7 bases remained unmatched. CDR3 length: 14 residues. Germline-derived CDR1 and CDR2 are SQVTM and ANQGSEA. Concerning this clone itself: The antigen is unknown.

Use of 60 Vbeta and 13 Jbeta primers characterized the PCR. The protocol was immunoSEQ multiplex PCR, while the TCRdb copy is restricted to in-frame clones and leaves out a portion. The sample shows about 200,000 clones, and 0.74% sits with its ten largest clones. This rearrangement joins TRBV29-1 to TRBJ2-7; 8 nucleotides agree with TRBD2. The source is a boy younger than 18 in good health and CMV-seronegative. Sequencing was performed on PBMCs. CDR3 region: CSVAAGGFTYEQYF. As DNA, the CDR3 is TGCAGCGTTGCTGCGGGGGGCTTTACCTACGAGCAGTACTTC.